The next 29 T cell receptor beta chains were all read from a single sample in a study of post-analysis software for immune sequencing data. Unique molecular identifiers featured in each of the TCR beta cDNA libraries. TCRdb re-called the PCR reads through MiXCR, storing one row per CDR3 protein. In the table there are approximately 180,000 distinct CDR3 sequences, about 29% of which are singletons. Antigen specificity for these receptors is unknown. General observations from the study: Four to six TRBV segments were significantly more frequent in patients than in controls. TRBV5-6, TRBV5-1 and TRBV20-1 were among these segments.

The sequencing input was blood. The source is a girl between 10 and 17 years old with multiple sclerosis.

This clonotype was observed at least ten times. The chain links TRBV4-1 to TRBJ2-4; tentatively, D is TRBD2 (6 bases). Trimming took off 0 bases at V and 3 bases at J, with 12 bases between the two ends. There are 16 residues in the CDR3. Germline CDR1 reads MGHRA; CDR2 reads YSYEKL. Written as DNA, the CDR3 is TGCGCCAGCAGCCAAGAGGGTTGGAGGGACAAAAACATTCAGTACTTC. Its translation: CASSQEGWRDKNIQYF.

This clonotype was counted at least ten times. The chain uses TRBV20-1 and TRBJ2-7, with TRBD2 matching 8 bases. The V and J ends lost 6 bases and 6 bases, in that order; junction bases with no gene match: 16. The germline V gene encodes CDR1 DFQATT and CDR2 SNEGSKA (reference sequence). There are 15 residues in the CDR3. Here the CDR3 DNA reads TGCAGTGCCAGGTCTCCCGGGACTAGTCGGCTCGAGCAGTACTTC. Its protein product is CSARSPGTSRLEQYF.

The chain is built from TRBV9 and TRBJ2-5; D not certain. The CDR3 loop spans 15 amino acids. Germline V CDR1 and CDR2: SGDLS, YYNGEE. The germline V and J ends were trimmed by 6 bases and 11 bases, with 26 bases remaining between them. The CDR3 loop is CASTWWSGVGNEQYF. The CDR3, as DNA: TGTGCCAGCACCTGGTGGAGTGGAGTAGGCAATGAGCAGTACTTC.

At least ten counts were recorded for this clonotype. The genes are TRBV6-5 and TRBJ1-2; TRBD1 matches at 10 bases. Germline values: CDR1 MNHEY, CDR2 SVGAGI. The CDR3 has 15 amino acids. Germline trimming cut 6 bases from V and 7 bases from J; bases unmatched to any gene: 11. The CDR3, as DNA: TGTGCCAGCAGAACCGGGGGACAGGGGATGGGTGGCTACACCTTC. Translating it yields CASRTGGQGMGGYTF.

This clonotype has at least ten counts. This rearrangement joins TRBV19 to TRBJ2-1, with 7 bases lining up with TRBD2. V lost 3 bases to trimming and J lost 6 bases; unmatched junction nucleotides: 17. The germline CDR1 and CDR2 sequences are LNHDA and SQIVND (reference sequence). CDR3 length: 18 residues. The DNA of the CDR3 is TGTGCCAGTAGTATCCGGCGGGAGTTTATGGGAGCGCGCAATGAGCAGTTCTTC. Translation gives CASSIRREFMGARNEQFF.

This clonotype was detected only once. A much larger clone lies a single base off, so this may be a read error. The rearrangement uses TRBV20-1 and TRBJ1-2; 8 bases match TRBD1. Germline V gives CDR1 DFQATT, CDR2 SNEGSKA (reference sequence). Trimming cost V 2 bases and J 9 bases; bases outside gene matches: 11. The CDR3 is made up of 14 amino acids. CDR3 bases: TGCAGTGCTAGACAGTCAGGGGGCCGGTATAGCTACACCTTC. Its protein product is CSARQSGGRYSYTF.

The table lists this clonotype with many counts. This could be a read error, since a much larger clone is one nucleotide away. The chain joins TRBV4-1 to TRBJ1-2; maybe TRBD1 (6 bases). CDR3 length: 15 residues. Germline-derived CDR1 and CDR2 are MGHRA and YSYEKL. V lost 3 bases to trimming and J lost 7 bases, with 18 bases between them. CDR3 in amino acids: CASSHRQDTRGGYTF. CDR3 DNA sequence: TGCGCCAGCAGCCACCGACAGGATACACGGGGTGGCTACACCTTC.

This clonotype has at least ten counts. J is TRBJ2-7 and V is TRBV3-1, with D hard to call. The V end was cut by 0 bases, the J end by 4 bases, with 4 bases between. The germline V gene has CDR1 LGHDT and CDR2 YNNKEL (reference sequence). The length of the CDR3 is 12 residues. The CDR3 here is CASSQDEYEQYF. The CDR3, as DNA: TGTGCCAGCAGCCAAGATGAGTACGAGCAGTACTTC.

This sequence joins TRBV12-3 or TRBV12-4 and TRBJ2-1, with D hard to call. CDR3 size: 15 residues. V was cut by 5 bases and J by 0 bases, with 11 bases left in between. CDR3 nucleotides: TGTGCCAGCAGTGTAAGACGACCCTCCTACAATGAGCAGTTCTTC. Its translation is CASSVRRPSYNEQFF.

This clonotype was seen only a few times. DNA of the CDR3: TGCGCCAGCAGCTTGATGGGTTTAAAGGACTATGGCTACACCTTC. This codes for CASSLMGLKDYGYTF. This chain connects TRBV5-1 to TRBJ1-2; D remains unclear. CDR1 is SGHRS, CDR2 YFSETQ, per germline. The CDR3 spans 15 residues. V shed 1 base and J shed 3 bases, with 13 bases lying between them.

Ten or more counts support this clonotype. The chain links TRBV7-3 to TRBJ2-1, with 9 bases fitting TRBD2. CDR3 length: 15 residues. V shed 4 bases, J shed 6 bases, and the junction held 7 bases outside the gene matches. Looked up from germline, CDR1 is SGHTA and CDR2 is FQGTGA. In DNA, the CDR3 is TGTGCCAGCAGCTCCTCCGGGACTAGCAGCAATGAGCAGTTCTTC. Amino acid sequence: CASSSSGTSSNEQFF.

This clonotype has only a few counts. The chain links TRBV6-1 to TRBJ2-7; 9 bases match TRBD2. This CDR3 has 16 residues. With 11 bases clipped from V and 3 bases from J, the junction kept 17 bases outside the gene matches. Germline CDR1 MNHNS, CDR2 SASEGT. The CDR3 is CAGRPSGISRCYEQYF. CDR3 DNA sequence: TGTGCCGGACGTCCTAGCGGGATCTCTCGATGCTACGAGCAGTACTTC.

With respect to this clonotype: A much larger clone differs by one base, so this may be a read error. The chain links TRBV2 to TRBJ2-7; perhaps D is TRBD1 or TRBD2 (6 bases each). Trimming stripped 6 bases from V and 2 bases from J, with 11 bases between. Germline CDR1 SNHLY, CDR2 FYNNEI. This CDR3 spans 13 amino acids. CDR3 residues: CASRGGSPYEQYF. CDR3 nucleotides: TGTGCCAGCAGAGGGGGGTCACCCTACGAGCAGTACTTC.

This clonotype was recorded many times. The CDR3 is CASSQEIGTGYEQYF. The CDR3 DNA follows: TGCGCCAGCAGCCAAGAAATAGGGACGGGTTACGAGCAGTACTTC. The chain is built from TRBV4-1 and TRBJ2-7; D is perhaps TRBD1 or TRBD2 (5 bases each). Germline values: CDR1 MGHRA, CDR2 YSYEKL. The CDR3 is 15 amino acids. V gave up 0 bases and J gave up 4 bases, with 13 bases separating them.

Of note for this clonotype: This may come from a read error, since a much larger clone is one base off. The chain recombines TRBV20-1 with TRBJ2-4, with D perhaps given as TRBD1 or TRBD2 (5 bases each). The end of the DNA fits TRBJ2-7 better, so the J call may be wrong. There are 14 residues in the CDR3. The germline V gene has CDR1 DFQATT and CDR2 SNEGSKA (reference sequence). DNA of the CDR3: TGCAGTGCTAGAGGGCTGTGGGGGATATACGAGCAGTACTTC. Amino acid sequence: CSARGLWGIYEQYF.

The chain employs TRBV20-1 and TRBJ2-5, with 10 nucleotides matching TRBD2. The CDR3 spans 13 residues. V lost 7 bases, J lost 5 bases, and 7 bases stayed unmatched. In germline, CDR1 is DFQATT, CDR2 SNEGSKA (reference sequence). As DNA, the CDR3 is TGCAGTGGTGTAGCGGGAGGAGTGGAGACCCAGTACTTC. Translation gives CSGVAGGVETQYF.

The chain has TRBV7-2 and TRBJ1-2; no definite D call. CDR3 length: 14 amino acids. V shed 8 bases and J shed 2 bases, with 15 bases lying between them. Looked up from germline, CDR1 is SGHTA and CDR2 is FQGNSA. CDR3 in DNA: TGTGCCAGCGGACGCACTCCAACAAACTATGGCTACACCTTC. Amino acids: CASGRTPTNYGYTF.

This clonotype occurred many times. The chain has TRBV29-1 and TRBJ2-3, with 8 bases identical to TRBD2. CDR3 length: 13 amino acids. V dropped 5 bases and J dropped 2; count of bases not matched to a gene: 3. Germline CDR1 SQVTM, CDR2 ANQGSEA. The CDR3 coding sequence is TGCAGCGTTACTAGCGGTGACACAGATACGCAGTATTTT. The encoded protein is CSVTSGDTDTQYF.

This chain connects TRBV20-1 to TRBJ2-5; 9 bases map to TRBD2. The CDR3 is made up of 16 amino acids. Germline assignment: CDR1 DFQATT and CDR2 SNEGSKA (reference sequence). V gave up 5 bases and J gave up 11 bases; unmatched junction bases: 21. The chain's CDR3 is CSASTPTSGQTNEQYF. The CDR3 DNA follows: TGCAGTGCTTCCACTCCAACTAGCGGGCAAACCAATGAGCAGTACTTC.

The CDR3 is CALESGGAEELFF. CDR3 sequence (DNA): TGTGCCCTGGAGAGTGGGGGCGCGGAGGAGCTGTTTTTT. The V and J genes are TRBV30 and TRBJ2-2, with TRBD1 as a possible D gene (6 bases). Trimming stripped 8 bases from V and 10 bases from J, with 20 bases between. CDR1 GTSNPN and CDR2 SVGIG come from the germline V gene (reference sequence). CDR3 length: 13 amino acids. Full variable domain (remainder filled in from reference TRBV30 and TRBJ2-2): SQTIHQWPATLVQPVGSPLSLECTVEGTSNPNLYWYRQAAGRGLQLLFYSVGIGQISSEVPQNLSASRPQDRQFILSSKKLLLSDSGFYLCALESGGAEELFFGEGSRLTVL.

The gene calls are TRBV10-1 and TRBJ2-4; 7 bases are shared with TRBD1. The assigned J gene may be wrong: the sequence end matches TRBJ2-5 better. CDR1 and CDR2 from the germline V gene are WNHNN and SYGVQD (reference sequence). CDR3 length equals 17 residues. For the CDR3, the DNA is TGCGCCAGCACCGAACAAATGACAGGGACAATTCAAGAGACCCAGTACTTC. It codes for CASTEQMTGTIQETQYF.

Concerning this clonotype itself: The junction and the germline gene differ at one end; a read error may be behind it. The J gene is TRBJ2-1, the V gene TRBV27; TRBD2 matches 7 bases. Germline values: CDR1 MNHEY, CDR2 SMNVEV (reference sequence). This CDR3 comprises 15 residues. The CDR3 here is CASSPVRLAHKEQFF. The DNA of the CDR3 is TGTGCCAGCAGTCCGGTGAGACTAGCCCACAAAGAGCAGTTCTTC.

The rearrangement joins TRBV27 to TRBJ2-5; TRBD1 aligns across 9 bases. The CDR3 length is 15 residues. CDR1 MNHEY and CDR2 SMNVEV come from the germline V gene (reference sequence). Unmatched junction bases numbered 12, after V lost 10 bases and J lost 3 bases. The CDR3: CATHSRDREKETQYF. The CDR3, as DNA: TGTGCCACCCACAGCCGGGACAGGGAAAAAGAGACCCAGTACTTC.

On this clonotype: This may stem from a read error, because a much larger clone lies one nucleotide away. This CDR3 reads CAVSSGVFGPTNNEQFF. Here the CDR3 DNA reads TGTGCCGTCAGTAGCGGGGTTTTTGGACCCACCAACAATGAGCAGTTCTTC. The genes are TRBV10-3 and TRBJ2-1; TRBD2 agrees at 8 bases. This CDR3 comprises 17 residues. Germline V gene lookup returns CDR1 ENHRY and CDR2 SYGVKD.

The chain recombines TRBV10-3 with TRBJ2-7; a weak D match, TRBD1 (5 bases). V lost 6 bases and J 2 bases, leaving 11 bases between the germline ends. The CDR3 has 13 residues. Per the germline V gene, CDR1 is ENHRY and CDR2 is SYGVKD. This CDR3 reads CAIRDDRPYEQYF. Here the CDR3 DNA reads TGTGCCATCAGGGATGACAGACCCTACGAGCAGTACTTC.

CDR3 nucleotide sequence: TGTGCCAGCGAGACTAGCGGGATTGGCAATGAGCAGTACTTC. It yields the protein CASETSGIGNEQYF. The V and J genes are TRBV2 and TRBJ2-5, with 11 bases aligning to TRBD2. CDR1 SNHLY and CDR2 FYNNEI come from the germline V gene. Trimming took 8 bases from V and 11 from J; bases not matched to a gene: 13. This CDR3 is 14 amino acids long.

As to this clonotype: The junction does not match germline at one end; this may be a read error. The CDR3 DNA reads TGTGCCGGCAGTTTGGACAGGGAGGATCAGCCCCAGCATTTT. It codes for CAGSLDREDQPQHF. The chain joins TRBV12-3 or TRBV12-4 to TRBJ1-5; TRBD1 matches 8 bases. The CDR3 covers 14 residues.

A word on this clonotype: At one of its ends the junction is not consistent with the germline gene, which may arise from a read error. The J gene is TRBJ1-2, the V gene TRBV15; D unclear. Germline V CDR1 and CDR2: LNHNV, YYDKDF (reference sequence). The CDR3 contains 13 residues. Here the CDR3 reads CVTRFSGMSGYTF. In DNA form, the CDR3 reads TGTGTCACCAGGTTCAGCGGAATGTCAGGCTACACCTTC. The full variable domain, in which reference TRBV15 and TRBJ1-2 provide the parts outside the CDR3, is DAMVIQNPRYQVTQFGKPVTLSCSQTLNHNVMYWYQQKSSQAPKLLFHYYDKDFNNEADTPDNFQSRRPNTSFCFLDIRSPGLGDTAMYLCVTRFSGMSGYTFGSGTRLTVV.

This clonotype was seen only a few times. The rearrangement uses TRBV12-3 or TRBV12-4 and TRBJ1-5; D possibly corresponds to TRBD1 (5 bases). This CDR3 is built from 13 residues. V dropped 5 bases and J dropped 6 bases, with 11 bases sitting between them. CDR3 DNA: TGTGCCAGCAGTCTTGGGAGGGGTCAGCCCCAGCATTTT. Translation: CASSLGRGQPQHF.